The 18 T cell receptor beta chains given below trace back to one sample, sequenced in a study of radiation and T cells in renal cell carcinoma. The assay was immunoSEQ multiplex PCR, and TCRdb's table has in-frame clones only and misses some. The table includes about 140,000 clones, roughly 83% detected once. Time point: baseline pretreatment blood. The treatment denotes: 15 Gy SBRT to primary tumor, nephrectomy 4 weeks later. The source material was blood, sampled from a patient whose treatment included radiotherapy and nephrectomy. The receptor set was obtained from a woman aged 45 to 65 with renal cell carcinoma.

The rearrangement uses TRBV5-1 and TRBJ2-3; D is uncertain. The germline V gene has CDR1 SGHRS and CDR2 YFSETQ. V lost 2 bases and J 5 bases, leaving 6 bases between the germline ends. The CDR3 extends over 12 amino acids. CDR3 sequence reads: CASSLNRDTQYF. Written as DNA, the CDR3 is TGCGCCAGCAGCTTAAACAGAGATACGCAGTATTTT. The full variable domain, with the rest looked up from reference TRBV5-1 and TRBJ2-3, is KAGVTQTPRYLIKTRGQQVTLSCSPISGHRSVSWYQQTPGQGLQFLFEYFSETQRNKGNFPGRFSGRQFSNSRSEMNVSTLELGDSALYLCASSLNRDTQYFGPGTRLTVL.

The chain links TRBV7-2 to TRBJ2-7; possible D gene TRBD1, 5 bases. Germline V lookup: CDR1 SGHTA, CDR2 FQGNSA. This CDR3 has 14 residues. V lost 5 bases and J lost 1, with 12 bases in between. CDR3 DNA sequence: TGTGCCAGCAGCCCCCAAGGGGCGTCCTACGAGCAGTACTTC. This gives the protein CASSPQGASYEQYF.

The chain links TRBV19 to TRBJ2-7; tentatively, D is TRBD1 or TRBD2 (5 bases each). This CDR3 has 13 residues. Trimming removed 6 bases from V and 3 bases from J, with 12 bases in between. The germline CDR1 and CDR2 sequences are LNHDA and SQIVND (reference sequence). The CDR3, as DNA: TGTGCCAGTAGCCATGGGGGTTACTACGAGCAGTACTTC. It codes for CASSHGGYYEQYF.

This clone was counted once. The chain is built from TRBV19 and TRBJ1-5, with TRBD1 as a possible D gene (6 bases). The CDR3 loop spans 23 amino acids. The germline gives CDR1 LNHDA, CDR2 SQIVND (reference sequence). V lost 6 bases and J lost 0, with 36 bases in between. The DNA for the CDR3 is TGTGCCAGTAGGCGGATGGCTAATCGAGACAGGACGGAAGGGCTATATAGCAATCAGCCCCAGCATTTT. Translating it yields CASRRMANRDRTEGLYSNQPQHF.

This clone was observed a single time. The chain couples TRBV6-6 to TRBJ2-4; 7 bases fit TRBD1. Germline assignment: CDR1 MNHNY and CDR2 SVGAGI (reference sequence). The length of the CDR3 is 15 residues. V shed 5 bases and J 2 bases; nucleotides not matched to a gene: 6. In nucleotides, the CDR3 is TGTGCCAGCAGTCAAATGACAGGGACCAAAAACATTCAGTACTTC. Translation gives CASSQMTGTKNIQYF.

The rearrangement links TRBV5-1 to TRBJ1-2, with D hard to call. Germline CDR1 SGHRS, CDR2 YFSETQ. Trimming removed 0 bases at V and 2 bases at J, with 8 bases between. The CDR3 spans 14 residues. The CDR3 DNA reads as TGCGCCAGCAGCTTGGCCTTGGCCAACTATGGCTACACCTTC. This gives the protein CASSLALANYGYTF.

J is TRBJ1-6 and V is TRBV7-2; the D gene is possibly TRBD1 (5 bases). The CDR3 consists of 16 residues. Germline V gene data show CDR1 as SGHTA and CDR2 as FQGNSA. V gave up 5 bases and J gave up 8 bases, with 19 bases separating them. CDR3 coding DNA: TGTGCCAGCAGCCCAGGGCGGGGGGTGAGGCATTCACCCCTCCACTTT. Translation gives CASSPGRGVRHSPLHF.

This clone was detected only once. This chain joins TRBV5-1 and TRBJ2-5; D may be TRBD2 (6 bases). V was clipped by 3 bases and J by 3 bases, with 15 bases between them. Germline V gene data show CDR1 as SGHRS and CDR2 as YFSETQ. This CDR3 is built from 15 residues. The CDR3 sequence is CASSSEGTGKETQYF. DNA of the CDR3: TGCGCCAGCAGCTCGGAGGGGACGGGAAAAGAGACCCAGTACTTC.

The V and J genes are TRBV7-8 and TRBJ2-1, with D tentatively TRBD1 or TRBD2 (6 bases each). Per the germline V gene, CDR1 is SGHVS and CDR2 is FQNEAQ. The CDR3 has 15 amino acids. V lost 3 bases, J lost 2 bases, and 11 bases lay in between. The chain's CDR3 is CASSFGGATYNEQFF. DNA for the CDR3: TGTGCCAGCAGCTTCGGGGGCGCAACCTACAATGAGCAGTTCTTC.

This chain links TRBV5-8 with TRBJ2-7, with D perhaps assigned TRBD1 or TRBD2 (5 bases each). With 4 bases removed from V and 5 bases from J, the gap between germline ends came to 16 bases. Germline CDR1 is SGHTS and CDR2 is YDEGEE. CDR3 length: 14 residues. The CDR3 DNA reads TGTGCCAGCAGCCTAACCGGGACCCCAAACGAGCAGTACTTC. Protein: CASSLTGTPNEQYF.

This clone occurred once. The chain has TRBV15 and TRBJ2-3; maybe TRBD2 (6 bases). The V and J ends lost 3 bases and 1 base respectively, with 14 bases between them. The CDR3 is made up of 16 amino acids. Germline V gene sequence: CDR1 LNHNV, CDR2 YYDKDF (reference sequence). The CDR3 region is CATSRLVGGGTDTQYF. In DNA form, the CDR3 reads TGTGCCACCAGCAGGTTAGTGGGAGGCGGCACAGATACGCAGTATTTT.

The V and J genes are TRBV9 and TRBJ2-2; 11 bases line up with TRBD2. Germline lookup yields CDR1 SGDLS and CDR2 YYNGEE. The CDR3 length is 15 residues. V dropped 1 base and J dropped 4; count of bases not matched to a gene: 0. The chain's CDR3 is CASSVLAGGTGELFF. The CDR3 DNA follows: TGTGCCAGCAGCGTACTAGCGGGAGGCACCGGGGAGCTGTTTTTT.

The chain has TRBV9 and TRBJ2-7, with D unclear. This CDR3 has 14 amino acids. Germline-derived CDR1 and CDR2 are SGDLS and YYNGEE. Trimming stripped 4 bases from V and 7 bases from J, with 18 bases between. In DNA, the CDR3 is TGTGCCAGCAGCTGGACGGCCGCCCCCGAAGAGCAGTACTTC. This gives the protein CASSWTAAPEEQYF.

The chain carries TRBV30 and TRBJ1-6, with TRBD1 matching 7 bases. This CDR3 contains 14 residues. The V gene end was trimmed by 1 base and the J gene end by 10 bases; junction bases not matched to a gene: 7. From germline, CDR1 is GTSNPN and CDR2 SVGIG (reference sequence). CDR3 DNA: TGTGCCTGGAGTGCGGCAGGGGGATGGTCACCCCTCCACTTT. Translation gives CAWSAAGGWSPLHF.

The chain recombines TRBV19 with TRBJ2-7; 7 positions agree with TRBD2. Per the germline V gene, CDR1 is LNHDA and CDR2 is SQIVND (reference sequence). The J segment lost 1 base and the V segment lost 2 bases, leaving 2 bases of the junction unmatched. The CDR3 is 14 residues long. The chain's CDR3 is CASSIQRGSYEQYF. The DNA of the CDR3 is TGTGCCAGTAGTATACAGCGGGGTTCCTACGAGCAGTACTTC.

The chain couples TRBV7-3 to TRBJ2-2, with TRBD2 matching 11 bases. The germline V gene encodes CDR1 SGHTA and CDR2 FQGTGA. The CDR3 totals 15 residues. The trim removed 4 bases at V and 5 bases at J, leaving 3 bases unmatched. In nucleotides, the CDR3 is TGTGCCAGCAGCTCGCTAGCGGGAGGAACCGGGGAGCTGTTTTTT. Its protein is CASSSLAGGTGELFF.

This clone was seen more than once but under ten times. The chain employs TRBV6-1 and TRBJ2-1; possible D gene TRBD1, 5 bases. V shed 7 bases and J shed 10 bases, with 17 bases lying between them. The germline V gene encodes CDR1 MNHNS and CDR2 SASEGT. The CDR3 consists of 13 residues. CDR3 nucleotides: TGTGCCAGCACTTGGGGCAGGTTCCAAGAGCAGTTCTTC. Its protein is CASTWGRFQEQFF.

The chain is built from TRBV7-2 and TRBJ1-2, with 10 nucleotides matching TRBD1. Looked up from germline, CDR1 is SGHTA and CDR2 is FQGNSA. The CDR3 sequence is 14 residues long. J lost 4 bases, V lost 6 bases, and 5 bases had no gene match. Written as DNA, the CDR3 is TGTGCCAGCAGGCCGACAGGGGGCGGCTATGGCTACACCTTC. This gives the protein CASRPTGGGYGYTF.